This passage covers 20 T cell receptor beta chains from one sample sequenced in a study of immune evolution from preneoplasia to lung adenocarcinoma. Assay used: immunoSEQ multiplex PCR; TCRdb lists only in-frame clones, some missing. The profile covers thousands of clones, with about 76% appearing a single time and 9% to 10% taken by the ten largest. Sequencing was performed on FFPE adjacent normal lung tissue. The receptor set was obtained from a person aged 60-79 years with lung adenocarcinoma.

This clone is large within its sample. This chain uses TRBV4-1 with TRBJ1-1; no definite D call. The V end lost 0 bases, the J end lost 1 base, and 9 bases lay between the germline ends. Germline V CDR1 and CDR2: MGHRA, YSYEKL. The CDR3 extends over 15 amino acids. CDR3 DNA sequence: TGCGCCAGCAGCCAAGAATCCGGGCGGAACACTGAAGCTTTCTTT. This translates into CASSQESGRNTEAFF.

By proportion, this clone is large (0.1 to 1%). The chain is built from TRBV14 and TRBJ2-7, with D unclear. The CDR3 consists of 13 residues. CDR1 is SGHDN, CDR2 FVKESK, per germline. Trimming pared 4 bases from V and 4 bases from J, leaving 11 bases between. The CDR3 nucleotides are TGTGCCAGCAGCCGGACCGCAGGATACGAGCAGTACTTC. As protein: CASSRTAGYEQYF.

This clone has a handful of counts. This chain joins TRBV9 and TRBJ2-7, with a weak D call TRBD2 (6 bases). Trimming took 0 bases from V and 2 from J, leaving 6 bases between them. Germline lookup yields CDR1 SGDLS and CDR2 YYNGEE. This CDR3 is built from 13 residues. CDR3 coding DNA: TGTGCCAGCAGCGTAGCGGGGGCCTACGAGCAGTACTTC. Its protein is CASSVAGAYEQYF.

This sequence joins TRBV7-8 and TRBJ1-2; 9 bases line up with TRBD1. The germline V gene encodes CDR1 SGHVS and CDR2 FQNEAQ. The CDR3 totals 13 residues. V lost 5 bases and J lost 7; bases outside the gene matches: 5. CDR3 DNA: TGTGCCAGCAGCCGGACAGGGGATGGTGGCTACACCTTC. It specifies CASSRTGDGGYTF.

This clone appeared a single time. The genes are TRBV2 and TRBJ2-3, with D unclear. Germline V lookup: CDR1 SNHLY, CDR2 FYNNEI. The CDR3 consists of 12 residues. V was pared by 8 bases and J by 2 bases, with 8 bases between. The CDR3 DNA follows: TGTGCCAGCGTCTCTACCACAGATACGCAGTATTTT. This gives the protein CASVSTTDTQYF. Full variable domain (missing parts from reference TRBV2 and TRBJ2-3): EPEVTQTPSHQVTQMGQEVILRCVPISNHLYFYWYRQILGQKVEFLVSFYNNEISEKSEIFDDQFSVERPDGSNFTLKIRSTKLEDSAMYFCASVSTTDTQYFGPGTRLTVL.

Relative to its sample, this clone is large. This chain uses TRBV6-5 with TRBJ1-2; D possibly corresponds to TRBD1 (6 bases). Trimming removed 6 bases at V and 0 bases at J, with 14 bases between. The CDR3 length is 15 residues. Germline V gene sequence: CDR1 MNHEY, CDR2 SVGAGI. CDR3: CASSYTTGTNYGYTF. Here the CDR3 DNA reads TGTGCCAGCAGCTATACGACAGGAACTAACTATGGCTACACCTTC.

The chain carries TRBV6-5 and TRBJ1-6, with 9 bases identical to TRBD1. Germline V gene data show CDR1 as MNHEY and CDR2 as SVGAGI. This CDR3 has 15 amino acids. J was trimmed by 10 bases and V by 2 bases; bases with no gene match: 6. Here the CDR3 reads CASSYLDRGRSPLHF. CDR3 nucleotides: TGTGCCAGCAGTTACCTCGACAGGGGGAGATCACCCCTCCACTTT.

This chain joins TRBV7-3 and TRBJ2-3, with D possibly matching TRBD2 (5 bases). V shed 3 bases and J shed 2 bases, with 9 bases lying between them. Germline CDR1 SGHTA, CDR2 FQGTGA. This CDR3 comprises 14 residues. CDR3 region: CASSLRLPTDTQYF. CDR3 bases: TGTGCCAGCAGCTTGAGACTACCCACAGATACGCAGTATTTT.

CDR3 sequence: CASSFRTGGEKLFF. Here the CDR3 DNA reads TGTGCCAGCAGTTTCAGGACAGGGGGGGAAAAACTGTTTTTT. The chain is built from TRBV28 and TRBJ1-4; 10 nucleotides align to TRBD1. Germline assignment: CDR1 MDHEN and CDR2 SYDVKM. V lost 3 bases and J lost 8; bases outside the gene matches: 3. The CDR3 is made up of 14 amino acids.

The rearrangement uses TRBV11-3 and TRBJ2-5, with unresolved D. The germline V gene encodes CDR1 SGHNT and CDR2 YENEEA. V was trimmed by 6 bases and J by 2 bases, leaving 16 bases between them. There are 15 residues in the CDR3. The CDR3 region has the DNA TGTGCCAGCAGTCACGGTACAAGTACACAAGAGACCCAGTACTTC. Translation: CASSHGTSTQETQYF.

This chain uses TRBV13 with TRBJ2-1; 7 bases match TRBD2. V lost 5 bases and J lost 4; bases outside the gene matches: 2. This CDR3 comprises 13 residues. Germline CDR1 PRHDT, CDR2 FYEKMQ (reference sequence). CDR3 in amino acids: CASSPAGYNEQFF. CDR3 in DNA: TGTGCCAGCAGCCCAGCGGGGTACAATGAGCAGTTCTTC.

This clone was seen a handful of times. The rearrangement links TRBV4-2 to TRBJ1-1; tentatively, D is TRBD1 (6 bases). CDR1 LGHNA and CDR2 YNFKEQ come from the germline V gene. Trimming removed 1 base at V and 3 bases at J, with 12 bases between. This CDR3 comprises 15 residues. CDR3 region: CASSQGQADYTEAFF. The DNA for the CDR3 is TGTGCCAGCAGCCAAGGACAGGCCGATTACACTGAAGCTTTCTTT.

V and J are TRBV23-1 and TRBJ1-2; 10 nucleotides agree with TRBD1. TRBV23-1 has ORF status, its function being uncertain. This CDR3 has 12 amino acids. V trimming: 5 bases; J trimming: 8 bases; junction bases outside the gene matches: 2. The CDR3 bases are TGCGCCAGCAGTGGGACAGGGGTCGGCTACACCTTC. Protein sequence: CASSGTGVGYTF.

This clone was seen only a few times. V gene TRBV5-6 combines with J gene TRBJ1-1; the D is unclear. This CDR3 has 12 amino acids. Trimming took off 1 base at V and 7 bases at J, with 8 bases between the two ends. The V gene's germline CDR1 is SGHDT and CDR2 YYEEEE. The CDR3 DNA reads TGTGCCAGCAGCTTGTATGAGTATGAAGCTTTCTTT. Protein product: CASSLYEYEAFF.

The rearrangement joins TRBV5-1 to TRBJ2-7, with D hard to call. CDR3 length: 12 residues. V was pared by 4 bases and J by 6 bases, with 11 bases between. CDR1 and CDR2 (germline): SGHRS, YFSETQ. The CDR3 coding sequence is TGCGCCAGCAGCGGAAACCACGGCGAGCAGTACTTC. The encoded protein is CASSGNHGEQYF. Based on the CDR3 plus reference TRBV5-1 and TRBJ2-7, the full variable domain is KAGVTQTPRYLIKTRGQQVTLSCSPISGHRSVSWYQQTPGQGLQFLFEYFSETQRNKGNFPGRFSGRQFSNSRSEMNVSTLELGDSALYLCASSGNHGEQYFGPGTRLTVT.

The gene calls are TRBV7-2 and TRBJ2-5; weak D call: TRBD1 (5 bases). Trimming shortened V by 7 bases and J by 1 base, and 13 bases separated the two germline ends. There are 14 residues in the CDR3. The germline V gene encodes CDR1 SGHTA and CDR2 FQGNSA. DNA of the CDR3: TGTGCCAGCAAAGGGGCACTCCCCCAAGAGACCCAGTACTTC. Protein product: CASKGALPQETQYF.

The V and J genes are TRBV5-1 and TRBJ1-2; 7 positions match TRBD1. With V trimmed by 4 bases and J by 0 bases, 9 bases remained unmatched. The CDR3 totals 16 residues. Germline V gene sequence: CDR1 SGHRS, CDR2 YFSETQ. CDR3 in DNA: TGCGCCAGCAGCGGAGACCGGGACAGCTCTAACTATGGCTACACCTTC. It specifies CASSGDRDSSNYGYTF.

The chain uses TRBV7-8 and TRBJ2-7, with a tentative D call TRBD2 (5 bases). This CDR3 has 14 residues. Germline V CDR1 and CDR2: SGHVS, FQNEAQ. Trimming took off 6 bases at V and 4 bases at J, with 16 bases between the two ends. The CDR3 protein is CASSPSRGSYEQYF. For the CDR3, the DNA is TGTGCCAGCAGTCCCTCCCGGGGATCTTACGAGCAGTACTTC.

This chain links TRBV5-1 with TRBJ1-1, with no clear D. V dropped 0 bases and J dropped 5 bases, with 11 bases sitting between them. Germline CDR1 is SGHRS and CDR2 is YFSETQ. The CDR3 runs to 14 residues. The CDR3 region has the DNA TGCGCCAGCAGCTTGGAGTACGAGGGTACTGAAGCTTTCTTT. As protein: CASSLEYEGTEAFF.

In DNA form, the CDR3 reads TGTGCCAGCAGTCGACGGGGTGAAAAACTGTTTTTT. As protein: CASSRRGEKLFF. This chain joins TRBV6-5 and TRBJ1-4; D uncertain. Germline CDR1 and CDR2: MNHEY and SVGAGI. The CDR3 is 12 residues long. Trimming removed 5 bases from V and 7 bases from J, with 8 bases in between.